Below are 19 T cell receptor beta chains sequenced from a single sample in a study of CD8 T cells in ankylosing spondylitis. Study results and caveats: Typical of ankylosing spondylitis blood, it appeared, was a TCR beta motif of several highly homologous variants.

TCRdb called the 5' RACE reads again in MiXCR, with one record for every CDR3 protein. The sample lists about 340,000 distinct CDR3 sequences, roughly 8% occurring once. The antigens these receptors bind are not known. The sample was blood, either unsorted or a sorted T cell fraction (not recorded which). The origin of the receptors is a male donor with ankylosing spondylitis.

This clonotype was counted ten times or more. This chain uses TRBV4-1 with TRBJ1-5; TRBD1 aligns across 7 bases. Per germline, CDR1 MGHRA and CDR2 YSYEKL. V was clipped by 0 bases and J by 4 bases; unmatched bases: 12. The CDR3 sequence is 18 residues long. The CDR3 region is CASSQDRGGGGLNQPQHF. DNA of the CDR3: TGCGCCAGCAGCCAAGATAGAGGGGGCGGGGGGCTGAATCAGCCCCAGCATTTT.

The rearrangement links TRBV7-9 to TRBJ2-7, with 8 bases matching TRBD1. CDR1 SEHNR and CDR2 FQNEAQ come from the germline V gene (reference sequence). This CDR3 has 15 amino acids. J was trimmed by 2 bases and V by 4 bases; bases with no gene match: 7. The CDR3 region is CASSSMDRDAYEQYF. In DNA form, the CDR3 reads TGTGCCAGCAGCTCGATGGACAGGGATGCCTACGAGCAGTACTTC. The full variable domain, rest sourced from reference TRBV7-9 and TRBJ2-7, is DTGVSQNPRHKITKRGQNVTFRCDPISEHNRLYWYRQTLGQGPEFLTYFQNEAQLEKSRLLSDRFSAERPKGSFSTLEIQRTEQGDSAMYLCASSSMDRDAYEQYFGPGTRLTVT.

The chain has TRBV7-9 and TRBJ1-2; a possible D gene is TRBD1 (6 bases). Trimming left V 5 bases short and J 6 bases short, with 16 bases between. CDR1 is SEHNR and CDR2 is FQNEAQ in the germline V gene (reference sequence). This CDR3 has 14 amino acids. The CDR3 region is CASSRPGQQNGYTF. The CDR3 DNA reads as TGTGCCAGCAGCCGCCCCGGACAGCAGAATGGCTACACCTTC.

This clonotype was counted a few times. CDR3: CASSSLAGPTDTQYF. The DNA of the CDR3 is TGCGCCAGCAGCTCCCTAGCGGGGCCCACAGATACGCAGTATTTT. V is TRBV5-1 and J is TRBJ2-3, with 9 nucleotides matching TRBD2. CDR1 is SGHRS, CDR2 YFSETQ, per germline. This CDR3 is built from 15 residues. V lost 3 bases to trimming and J lost 2 bases; unmatched junction nucleotides: 4.

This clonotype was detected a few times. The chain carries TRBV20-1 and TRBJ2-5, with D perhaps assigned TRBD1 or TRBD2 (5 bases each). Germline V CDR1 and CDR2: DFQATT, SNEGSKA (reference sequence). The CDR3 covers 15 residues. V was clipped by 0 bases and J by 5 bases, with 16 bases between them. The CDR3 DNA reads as TGCAGTGCTAGAGATGGGGCAGGGACGGGGGAGACCCAGTACTTC. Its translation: CSARDGAGTGETQYF.

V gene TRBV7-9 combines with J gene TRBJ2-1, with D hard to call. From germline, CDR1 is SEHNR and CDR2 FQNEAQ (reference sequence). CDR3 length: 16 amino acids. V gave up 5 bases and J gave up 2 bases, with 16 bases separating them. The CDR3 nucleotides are TGTGCCAGCAGCCCGAGAGGTCAGGCCGCCTACAATGAGCAGTTCTTC. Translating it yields CASSPRGQAAYNEQFF.

CDR3 nucleotides: TGTGCCAGCAGCTTTCAGACGACAGGGGGCCTAAGCACAGATACGCAGTATTTT. Protein sequence: CASSFQTTGGLSTDTQYF. This chain connects TRBV11-2 to TRBJ2-3; 10 bases align to TRBD1. V shed 3 bases and J 0 bases; nucleotides not matched to a gene: 9. Germline V gene sequence: CDR1 SGHAT, CDR2 FQNNGV. CDR3 size: 18 residues.

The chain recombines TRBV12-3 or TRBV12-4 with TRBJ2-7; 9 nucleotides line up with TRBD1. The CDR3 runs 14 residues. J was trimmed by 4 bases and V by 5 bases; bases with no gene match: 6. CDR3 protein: CASSRQGVEYEQYF. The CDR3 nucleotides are TGTGCCAGCAGTAGACAGGGGGTGGAGTACGAGCAGTACTTC.

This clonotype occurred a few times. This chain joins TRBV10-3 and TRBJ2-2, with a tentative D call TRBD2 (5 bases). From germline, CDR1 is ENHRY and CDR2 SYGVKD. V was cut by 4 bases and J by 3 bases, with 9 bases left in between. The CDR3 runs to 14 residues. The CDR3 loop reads CAISAAADTGELFF. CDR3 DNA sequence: TGTGCCATCAGTGCAGCGGCAGACACCGGGGAGCTGTTTTTT.

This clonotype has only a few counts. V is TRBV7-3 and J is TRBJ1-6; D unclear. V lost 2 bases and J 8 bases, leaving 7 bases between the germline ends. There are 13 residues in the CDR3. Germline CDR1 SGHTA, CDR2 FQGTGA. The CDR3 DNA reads TGTGCCAGCAGCTTAGGGGAGGATTCACCCCTCCACTTT. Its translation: CASSLGEDSPLHF.

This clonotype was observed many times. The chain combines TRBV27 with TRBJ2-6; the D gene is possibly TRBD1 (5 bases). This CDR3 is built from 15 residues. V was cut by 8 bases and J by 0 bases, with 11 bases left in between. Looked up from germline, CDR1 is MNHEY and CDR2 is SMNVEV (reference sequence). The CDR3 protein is CASLGRHSGANVLTF. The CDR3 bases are TGTGCCAGCTTGGGGCGGCACTCTGGGGCCAACGTCCTGACTTTC.

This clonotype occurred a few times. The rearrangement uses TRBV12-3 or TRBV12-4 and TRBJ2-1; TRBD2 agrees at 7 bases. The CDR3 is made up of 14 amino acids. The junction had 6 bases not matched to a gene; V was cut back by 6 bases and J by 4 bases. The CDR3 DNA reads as TGTGCCAGCAGGACGGGACTAACTTACAATGAGCAGTTCTTC. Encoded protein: CASRTGLTYNEQFF.

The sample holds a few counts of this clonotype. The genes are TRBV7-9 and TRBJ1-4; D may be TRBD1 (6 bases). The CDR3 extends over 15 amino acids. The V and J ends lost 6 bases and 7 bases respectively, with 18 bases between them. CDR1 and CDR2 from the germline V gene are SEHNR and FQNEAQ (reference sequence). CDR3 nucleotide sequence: TGTGCCAGCAGTCGTACTACAGGGTTCCTTGAAAAACTGTTTTTT. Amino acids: CASSRTTGFLEKLFF.

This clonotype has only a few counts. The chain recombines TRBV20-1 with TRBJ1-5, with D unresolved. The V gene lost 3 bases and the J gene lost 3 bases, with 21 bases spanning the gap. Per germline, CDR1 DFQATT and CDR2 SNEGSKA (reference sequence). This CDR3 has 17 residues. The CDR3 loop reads CSASEVVGDLHNQPQHF. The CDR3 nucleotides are TGCAGTGCTAGTGAGGTTGTGGGTGACCTCCACAATCAGCCCCAGCATTTT.

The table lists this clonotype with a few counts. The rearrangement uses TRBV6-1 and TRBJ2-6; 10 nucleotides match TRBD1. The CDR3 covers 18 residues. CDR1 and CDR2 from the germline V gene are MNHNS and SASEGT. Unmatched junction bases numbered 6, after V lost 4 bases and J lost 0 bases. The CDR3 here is CASSVRTGGYSGANVLTF. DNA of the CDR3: TGTGCCAGCAGTGTCCGGACAGGGGGGTACTCTGGGGCCAACGTCCTGACTTTC.

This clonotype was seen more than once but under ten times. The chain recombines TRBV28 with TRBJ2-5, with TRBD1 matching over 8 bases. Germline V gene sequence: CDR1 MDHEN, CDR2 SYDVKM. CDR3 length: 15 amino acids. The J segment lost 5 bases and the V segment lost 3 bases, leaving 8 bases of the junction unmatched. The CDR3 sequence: CASSFPGQGEETQYF. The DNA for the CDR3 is TGTGCCAGCAGTTTCCCTGGACAGGGAGAGGAGACCCAGTACTTC. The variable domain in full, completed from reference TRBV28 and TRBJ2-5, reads DVKVTQSSRYLVKRTGEKVFLECVQDMDHENMFWYRQDPGLGLRLIYFSYDVKMKEKGDIPEGYSVSREKKERFSLILESASTNQTSMYLCASSFPGQGEETQYFGPGTRLLVL.

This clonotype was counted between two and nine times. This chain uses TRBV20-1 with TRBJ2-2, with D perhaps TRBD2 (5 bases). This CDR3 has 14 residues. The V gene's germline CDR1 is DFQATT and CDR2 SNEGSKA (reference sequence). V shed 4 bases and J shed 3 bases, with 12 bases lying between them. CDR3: CSATQRADTGELFF. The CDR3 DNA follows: TGCAGTGCTACCCAGAGAGCGGACACCGGGGAGCTGTTTTTT.

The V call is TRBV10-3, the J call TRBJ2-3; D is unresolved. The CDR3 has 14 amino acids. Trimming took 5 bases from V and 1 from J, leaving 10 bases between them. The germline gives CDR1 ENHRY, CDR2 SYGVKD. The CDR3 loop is CAISSKSGTDTQYF. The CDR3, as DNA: TGTGCCATCAGTTCGAAGTCTGGCACAGATACGCAGTATTTT.

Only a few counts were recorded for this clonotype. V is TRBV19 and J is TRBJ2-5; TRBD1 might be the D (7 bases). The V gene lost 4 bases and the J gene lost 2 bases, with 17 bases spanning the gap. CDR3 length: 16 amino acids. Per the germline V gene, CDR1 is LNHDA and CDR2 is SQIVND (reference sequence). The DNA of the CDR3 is TGTGCCAGTAGTAGCGTCTGGGACAGCGGGCAAGAGACCCAGTACTTC. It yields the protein CASSSVWDSGQETQYF.